These 30 T cell receptor beta chains originate from one sample sequenced in a study of T-cell reconstitution after alpha-beta-depleted transplantation in children. Preparation of the TCRbeta library used unique molecular identifiers. MiXCR was run by TCRdb on the PCR reads, yielding one entry per CDR3 protein. This sample has hundreds of thousands of distinct CDR3 sequences, with approximately 20% found just once. Sequences were derived from PBMCs from the stem cell graft donor, sampled from the stem cell graft. Receptor source: a human donor who donated a stem cell graft to a child with acute lymphoblastic leukemia.

CDR3 sequence reads: CASSRGQPNTGELFF. The CDR3 nucleotides read TGTGCCAGCAGCCGGGGACAGCCGAACACCGGGGAGCTGTTTTTT. V usage is TRBV11-2 and J usage is TRBJ2-2; 7 bases agree with TRBD1. CDR3 length: 15 residues. Germline V gene sequence: CDR1 SGHAT, CDR2 FQNNGV. Germline trimming cut 5 bases from V and 0 bases from J; bases unmatched to any gene: 3.

This clonotype was found a few times. The chain combines TRBV7-9 with TRBJ2-4, with TRBD1 identical over 10 bases. There are 15 residues in the CDR3. Trimming cost V 5 bases and J 5 bases; bases outside gene matches: 6. Germline CDR1 SEHNR, CDR2 FQNEAQ (reference sequence). The CDR3 DNA reads as TGTGCCAGCAGCGGTACCGGGACAGGGGAAAACATTCAGTACTTC. As protein: CASSGTGTGENIQYF.

This chain links TRBV7-9 with TRBJ2-1; weak D call: TRBD2 (6 bases). V lost 3 bases and J 6 bases, leaving 15 bases between the germline ends. The CDR3 is 15 amino acids. Germline lookup yields CDR1 SEHNR and CDR2 FQNEAQ (reference sequence). CDR3 nucleotide sequence: TGTGCCAGCAGCTTGGGACTTCCAAGCGGCAATGAGCAGTTCTTC. Encoded protein: CASSLGLPSGNEQFF.

V and J are TRBV20-1 and TRBJ2-7, with 8 bases identical to TRBD2. Germline CDR1 DFQATT, CDR2 SNEGSKA (reference sequence). The CDR3 runs 17 residues. The J segment lost 1 base and the V segment lost 0 bases, leaving 11 bases of the junction unmatched. DNA for the CDR3: TGCAGTGCTAGAGATTTCGGCGGGAGGCCACCATCCTACGAGCAGTACTTC. Amino acids: CSARDFGGRPPSYEQYF.

V usage is TRBV27 and J usage is TRBJ2-3; D is tentatively TRBD1 or TRBD2 (7 bases each). The CDR3 is 15 residues long. Germline V CDR1 and CDR2: MNHEY, SMNVEV (reference sequence). The V and J ends lost 6 bases and 0 bases respectively, with 13 bases between them. CDR3 nucleotide sequence: TGTGCCAGCAGCTTCCAGGGGGGGAGCACAGATACGCAGTATTTT. Protein product: CASSFQGGSTDTQYF.

V gene TRBV7-6 combines with J gene TRBJ2-2; D might be TRBD2 (5 bases). Germline assignment: CDR1 SGHVS and CDR2 FNYEAQ. V lost 6 bases and J 3 bases, leaving 5 bases between the germline ends. This CDR3 region has 12 residues. The CDR3, as DNA: TGTGCCAGCAGGGAGGACACCGGGGAGCTGTTTTTT. This sequence encodes CASREDTGELFF.

This clonotype was seen only a few times. The DNA is omitted, as the CDR3 cannot be located on it reliably, and the CDR3 follows TCRdb's listing. This chain connects TRBV7-5 to TRBJ2-7; TRBD1, the table's D call, lacks a check against the DNA. TRBV7-5 is described as a pseudogene. The CDR3 has 23 amino acids, counting both end residues. This CDR3 is CISVSEAYKSEQGAAGRRYEQYF.

This clonotype was recorded a few times. This chain uses TRBV18 with TRBJ1-5, with a tentative D call TRBD1 (5 bases). V was clipped by 4 bases and J by 4 bases, with 14 bases between them. This CDR3 region has 15 residues. Germline V gene lookup returns CDR1 KGHSH and CDR2 LQKENI. CDR3 nucleotide sequence: TGTGCCAGCTCACTCAGGGAGGGACTGAATCAGCCCCAGCATTTT. It yields the protein CASSLREGLNQPQHF.

V and J are TRBV11-2 and TRBJ2-7, with D possibly matching TRBD2 (6 bases). The CDR3 is made up of 17 amino acids. Trimming stripped 5 bases from V and 2 bases from J, with 22 bases between. Germline V gives CDR1 SGHAT, CDR2 FQNNGV. In DNA, the CDR3 is TGTGCCAGCAGCACCCCGTGGGGGGTTGAACAAACCTACGAGCAGTACTTC. It yields the protein CASSTPWGVEQTYEQYF.

The CDR3 DNA is TGTGCCAGTAGTCGAAATAGCGGGGGGGGACCCTACAATGAGCAGTTCTTC. It is translated as CASSRNSGGGPYNEQFF. V gene TRBV19 combines with J gene TRBJ2-1, with 11 positions matching TRBD2. The J segment lost 2 bases and the V segment lost 5 bases, leaving 8 bases of the junction unmatched. The V gene's germline CDR1 is LNHDA and CDR2 SQIVND (reference sequence). The CDR3 has 17 amino acids.

This clonotype was detected only once. The chain employs TRBV29-1 and TRBJ1-2; tentative D call: TRBD1 (5 bases). Trimming took off 4 bases at V and 4 bases at J, with 10 bases between the two ends. Per the germline V gene, CDR1 is SQVTM and CDR2 is ANQGSEA. This CDR3 has 12 residues. The CDR3 sequence is CSVGGGSYGYTF. The CDR3 DNA sequence: TGCAGCGTTGGTGGGGGGTCCTATGGCTACACCTTC.

The rearrangement joins TRBV7-2 to TRBJ1-2, with TRBD1 identical over 10 bases. The CDR3 consists of 16 residues. J was trimmed by 6 bases and V by 2 bases; bases with no gene match: 9. CDR1 and CDR2 from the germline V gene are SGHTA and FQGNSA. In DNA, the CDR3 is TGTGCCAGCAGCTTAACTTTTTCTGACAGGGGGCATGGCTACACCTTC. Protein sequence: CASSLTFSDRGHGYTF.

This clonotype appeared a few times. The chain joins TRBV4-1 to TRBJ2-3; 15 positions agree with TRBD2. After removal of 4 bases from V and 5 bases from J, the junction contained 7 bases not matched to a gene. Germline loops: CDR1 MGHRA, CDR2 YSYEKL. This CDR3 comprises 17 residues. CDR3 bases: TGCGCCAGCAGCCTGTCGGGACTAGCGGGAGGTGGAGATACGCAGTATTTT. This codes for CASSLSGLAGGGDTQYF.

This chain joins TRBV5-1 and TRBJ2-1; D is possibly TRBD2 (6 bases). Germline CDR1 and CDR2: SGHRS and YFSETQ. The CDR3 length is 15 residues. The V end lost 4 bases, the J end lost 5 bases, and 16 bases lay between the germline ends. In DNA form, the CDR3 reads TGCGCCAGCAGCGTCCCACTCGGGAGTCACAATGAGCAGTTCTTC. It specifies CASSVPLGSHNEQFF.

CDR3: CASSVEGTTNNEQFF. The CDR3 nucleotides are TGTGCCAGCAGCGTAGAGGGGACTACCAACAATGAGCAGTTCTTC. The gene calls are TRBV9 and TRBJ2-1; 7 positions match TRBD2. V lost 0 bases and J lost 5; bases outside the gene matches: 5. Germline V gene lookup returns CDR1 SGDLS and CDR2 YYNGEE. CDR3 length equals 15 residues.

V is TRBV2 and J is TRBJ2-1; the D gene is possibly TRBD1 (5 bases). Trimming took off 3 bases at V and 0 bases at J, with 9 bases between the two ends. Germline loops: CDR1 SNHLY, CDR2 FYNNEI. The length of the CDR3 is 15 residues. The CDR3 here is CASSDDSTSYNEQFF. Here the CDR3 DNA reads TGTGCCAGCAGTGACGACAGCACCTCCTACAATGAGCAGTTCTTC.

This chain joins TRBV9 and TRBJ2-3; the match to TRBD2 covers 8 bases. The CDR3 is made up of 14 amino acids. V dropped 2 bases and J dropped 8; count of bases not matched to a gene: 7. CDR1 is SGDLS and CDR2 is YYNGEE in the germline V gene. DNA of the CDR3: TGTGCCAGCAGCGTGGTCGGGGGGGGAACTACGCAGTATTTT. Amino acids: CASSVVGGGTTQYF.

This clonotype appeared a few times. Relative to the germline gene, one junction end is altered; a read error may explain this. The J gene is TRBJ2-3, the V gene TRBV5-1; the match to TRBD1 covers 7 bases. CDR1 and CDR2 from the germline V gene are SGHRS and YFSETQ. The CDR3 is made up of 14 amino acids. CDR3 loop: CASTLRGPGDTQYF. In DNA form, the CDR3 reads TGCGCCAGCACCTTGAGGGGGCCGGGAGATACGCAGTATTTT.

The V call is TRBV24-1, the J call TRBJ1-1, with D possibly TRBD1 on 5 matching bases. V lost 7 bases and J lost 1, with 9 bases in between. The CDR3 extends over 13 amino acids. Looked up from germline, CDR1 is KGHDR and CDR2 is SFDVKD. CDR3 nucleotide sequence: TGTGCCACCAGGTATGGGGCGAACACTGAAGCTTTCTTT. It yields the protein CATRYGANTEAFF.

The table lists this clonotype with a few counts. The rearrangement uses TRBV5-1 and TRBJ2-7; D remains unclear. The germline V gene has CDR1 SGHRS and CDR2 YFSETQ. CDR3 length equals 14 residues. Between the trimmed V and J ends, which lost 2 bases and 6 bases, there was a span of 15 bases. The CDR3 here is CASSFLPSDSEQYF. In nucleotides, the CDR3 is TGCGCCAGCAGCTTTCTCCCTTCCGACTCCGAGCAGTACTTC.

This clonotype was seen a handful of times. The chain has TRBV12-3 or TRBV12-4 and TRBJ2-7; perhaps TRBD2 as D (6 bases). The CDR3 covers 13 residues. Between the trimmed V and J ends, which lost 6 bases and 4 bases, there was a span of 13 bases. The CDR3 loop reads CASSRGSGYEQYF. The CDR3 nucleotides are TGTGCCAGCAGCCGAGGGAGCGGGTACGAGCAGTACTTC.

In this sample, this clonotype turned up a few times. The V gene is TRBV6-1, the J gene TRBJ1-1; no reliable D call. There are 14 residues in the CDR3. Germline CDR1 reads MNHNS; CDR2 reads SASEGT. V was shortened by 2 bases and J by 1 base, with 8 bases between the two germline ends. CDR3 DNA: TGTGCCAGCAGTGAAAATTGGGAGAACACTGAAGCTTTCTTT. The encoded protein is CASSENWENTEAFF.

CDR3 region: CSATGSYGYTF. Written as DNA, the CDR3 is TGCAGTGCGACAGGGAGCTATGGCTACACCTTC. The genes are TRBV29-1 and TRBJ1-2, with 7 bases lining up with TRBD1. CDR1 is SQVTM and CDR2 is ANQGSEA in the germline V gene. The CDR3 runs 11 residues.

A few counts support this clonotype. The chain's CDR3 is CASSDGDRKLSGANVLTF. CDR3 nucleotide sequence: TGTGCCAGCAGTGATGGGGACAGGAAACTCTCTGGGGCCAACGTCCTGACTTTC. This chain uses TRBV25-1 with TRBJ2-6; 8 bases align to TRBD1. V shed 3 bases, J shed 0 bases, and the junction held 7 bases outside the gene matches. This CDR3 has 18 amino acids. Germline assignment: CDR1 MGHDK and CDR2 SYGVNS.

This chain uses TRBV5-6 with TRBJ1-1; D is undetermined. Germline lookup yields CDR1 SGHDT and CDR2 YYEEEE. With 1 base removed from V and 0 bases from J, the gap between germline ends came to 7 bases. The CDR3 consists of 14 residues. The DNA for the CDR3 is TGTGCCAGCAGCTTGTATGGTATGAACACTGAAGCTTTCTTT. This codes for CASSLYGMNTEAFF.

This clonotype was detected a few times. V gene TRBV6-5 combines with J gene TRBJ1-2; 7 bases map to TRBD1. This CDR3 contains 16 residues. Germline CDR1 reads MNHEY; CDR2 reads SVGAGI. V was clipped by 5 bases and J by 1 base; unmatched bases: 10. Written as DNA, the CDR3 is TGTGCCAGCAGTAGCTCGGGACAGAATTTTAACTATGGCTACACCTTC. It encodes CASSSSGQNFNYGYTF.

This chain links TRBV9 with TRBJ2-2; no reliable D call. This CDR3 is built from 16 residues. Trimming left V 0 bases short and J 2 bases short, with 11 bases between. CDR1 and CDR2 from the germline V gene are SGDLS and YYNGEE. CDR3 coding DNA: TGTGCCAGCAGCGTAGGGCTAGGGTCAAACACCGGGGAGCTGTTTTTT. This gives the protein CASSVGLGSNTGELFF.

This clonotype was seen a few times. The chain combines TRBV5-8 with TRBJ1-2; TRBD1 matches 10 bases. V lost 4 bases, J lost 4 bases, and 7 bases stayed unmatched. Germline CDR1 is SGHTS and CDR2 is YDEGEE. The CDR3 is 15 amino acids. The CDR3 DNA is TGTGCCAGCAGCCTGGGGGACAGGGGTCCCTATGGCTACACCTTC. It translates to CASSLGDRGPYGYTF.

The rearrangement joins TRBV18 to TRBJ1-5; 7 bases are a match to TRBD1. In germline, CDR1 is KGHSH, CDR2 LQKENI. The CDR3 runs 15 residues. The V segment lost 6 bases and the J segment 3 bases; nucleotides outside the gene matches: 8. The CDR3: CASSQGVLDNQPQHF. As DNA, the CDR3 is TGTGCCAGCTCCCAGGGGGTATTGGACAATCAGCCCCAGCATTTT.

J is TRBJ2-7 and V is TRBV14; 10 bases fit TRBD1. The CDR3 spans 16 residues. V gave up 4 bases and J gave up 3 bases; unmatched junction bases: 9. CDR1 is SGHDN and CDR2 is FVKESK in the germline V gene. In nucleotides, the CDR3 is TGTGCCAGCAGCCTCTCCCCGGGACAGGGGTACTACGAGCAGTACTTC. This translates into CASSLSPGQGYYEQYF.